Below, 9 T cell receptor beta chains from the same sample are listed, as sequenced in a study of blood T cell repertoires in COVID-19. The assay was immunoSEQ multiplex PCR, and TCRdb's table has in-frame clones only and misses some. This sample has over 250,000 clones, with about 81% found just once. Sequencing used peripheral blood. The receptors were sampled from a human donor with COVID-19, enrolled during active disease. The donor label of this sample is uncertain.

The CDR3 sequence: CAWSRPTAVGSYNSPLHF. CDR3 in DNA: TGTGCCTGGAGCCGGCCGACAGCTGTAGGCTCCTATAATTCACCCCTCCACTTT. The chain carries TRBV30 and TRBJ1-6, with D possibly TRBD1 on 5 matching bases. This CDR3 spans 18 amino acids. Germline V gene sequence: CDR1 GTSNPN, CDR2 SVGIG (reference sequence). V was pared by 3 bases and J by 0 bases, with 18 bases between. The complete variable domain, with remaining parts taken from reference TRBV30 and TRBJ1-6, reads SQTIHQWPATLVQPVGSPLSLECTVEGTSNPNLYWYRQAAGRGLQLLFYSVGIGQISSEVPQNLSASRPQDRQFILSSKKLLLSDSGFYLCAWSRPTAVGSYNSPLHFGNGTRLTVT.

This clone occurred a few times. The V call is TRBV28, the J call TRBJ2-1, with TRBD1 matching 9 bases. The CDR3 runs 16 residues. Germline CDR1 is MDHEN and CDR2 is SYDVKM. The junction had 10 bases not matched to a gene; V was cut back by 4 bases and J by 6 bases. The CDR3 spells CASSSAGTGSLNEQFF. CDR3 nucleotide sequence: TGTGCCAGCAGTTCAGCCGGGACAGGGTCTCTCAATGAGCAGTTCTTC.

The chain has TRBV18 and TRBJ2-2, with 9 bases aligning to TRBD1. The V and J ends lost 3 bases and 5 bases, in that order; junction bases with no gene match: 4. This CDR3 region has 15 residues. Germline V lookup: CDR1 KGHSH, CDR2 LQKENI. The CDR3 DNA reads TGTGCCAGCTCACCGCGGACAGGGGTTACCGGGGAGCTGTTTTTT. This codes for CASSPRTGVTGELFF.

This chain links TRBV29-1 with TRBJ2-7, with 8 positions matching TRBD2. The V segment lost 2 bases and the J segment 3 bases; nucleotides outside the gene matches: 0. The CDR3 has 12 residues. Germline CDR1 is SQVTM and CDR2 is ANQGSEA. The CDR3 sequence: CSVETSGYEQYF. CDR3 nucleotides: TGCAGCGTTGAAACTAGCGGCTACGAGCAGTACTTC.

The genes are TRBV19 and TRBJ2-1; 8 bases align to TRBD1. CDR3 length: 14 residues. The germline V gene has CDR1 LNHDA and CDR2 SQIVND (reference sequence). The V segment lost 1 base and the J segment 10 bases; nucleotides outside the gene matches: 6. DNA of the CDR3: TGTGCCAGTAGTATAGCGGGACAGGCAAGGGAGCAGTTCTTC. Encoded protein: CASSIAGQAREQFF.

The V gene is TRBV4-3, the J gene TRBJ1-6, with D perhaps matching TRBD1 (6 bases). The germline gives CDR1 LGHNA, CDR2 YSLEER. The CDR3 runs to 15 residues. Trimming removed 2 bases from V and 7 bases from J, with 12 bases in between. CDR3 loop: CASSQSGQGNSPLHF. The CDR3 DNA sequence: TGCGCCAGCAGCCAATCCGGGCAGGGGAATTCACCCCTCCACTTT.

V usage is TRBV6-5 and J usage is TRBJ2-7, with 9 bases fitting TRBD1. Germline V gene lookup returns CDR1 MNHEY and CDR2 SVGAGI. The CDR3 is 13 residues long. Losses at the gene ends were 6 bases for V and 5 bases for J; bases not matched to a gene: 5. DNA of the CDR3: TGTGCCAGCAGAGGGACAGGGTACGACGAGCAGTACTTC. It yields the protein CASRGTGYDEQYF.

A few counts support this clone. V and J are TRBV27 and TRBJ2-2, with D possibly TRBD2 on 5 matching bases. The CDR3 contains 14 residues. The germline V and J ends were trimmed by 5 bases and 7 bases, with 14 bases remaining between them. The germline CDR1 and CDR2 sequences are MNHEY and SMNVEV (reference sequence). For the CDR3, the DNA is TGTGCCAGCAGTCCCCGAGGGATCAGCGGGGAGCTGTTTTTT. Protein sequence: CASSPRGISGELFF.

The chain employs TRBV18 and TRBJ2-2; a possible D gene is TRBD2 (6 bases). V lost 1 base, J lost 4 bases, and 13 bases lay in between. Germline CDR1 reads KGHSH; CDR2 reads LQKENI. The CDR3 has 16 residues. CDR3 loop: CASSPRNGRGTGELFF. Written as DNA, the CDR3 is TGTGCCAGCTCACCACGAAACGGGAGAGGCACCGGGGAGCTGTTTTTT.